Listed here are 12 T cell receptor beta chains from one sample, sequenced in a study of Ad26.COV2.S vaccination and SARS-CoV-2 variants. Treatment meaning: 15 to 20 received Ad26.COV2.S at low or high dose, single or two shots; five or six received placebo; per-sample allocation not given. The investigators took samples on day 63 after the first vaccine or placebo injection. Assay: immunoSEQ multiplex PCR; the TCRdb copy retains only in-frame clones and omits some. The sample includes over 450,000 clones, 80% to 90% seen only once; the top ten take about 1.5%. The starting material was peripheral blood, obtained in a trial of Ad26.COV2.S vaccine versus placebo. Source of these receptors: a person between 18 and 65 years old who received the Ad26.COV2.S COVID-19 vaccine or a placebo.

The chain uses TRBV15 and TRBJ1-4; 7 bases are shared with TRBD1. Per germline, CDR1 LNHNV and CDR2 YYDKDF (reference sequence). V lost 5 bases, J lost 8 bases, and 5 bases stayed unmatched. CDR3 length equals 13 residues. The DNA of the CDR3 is TGTGCCACCAGCCCAAGAGGGGGCGAAAAACTGTTTTTT. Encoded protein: CATSPRGGEKLFF.

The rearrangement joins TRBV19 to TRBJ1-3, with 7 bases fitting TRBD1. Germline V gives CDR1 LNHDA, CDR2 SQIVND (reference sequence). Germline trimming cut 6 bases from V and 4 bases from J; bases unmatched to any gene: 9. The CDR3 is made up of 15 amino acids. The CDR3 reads CASRRQGFLGNTIYF. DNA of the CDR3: TGTGCCAGTAGACGACAGGGCTTTTTGGGAAACACCATATATTTT.

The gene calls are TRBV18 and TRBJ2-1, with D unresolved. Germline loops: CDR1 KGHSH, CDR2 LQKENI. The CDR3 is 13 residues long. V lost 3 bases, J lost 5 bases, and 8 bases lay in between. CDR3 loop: CASSPLPNNEQFF. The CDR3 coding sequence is TGTGCCAGCTCACCTTTGCCCAACAATGAGCAGTTCTTC.

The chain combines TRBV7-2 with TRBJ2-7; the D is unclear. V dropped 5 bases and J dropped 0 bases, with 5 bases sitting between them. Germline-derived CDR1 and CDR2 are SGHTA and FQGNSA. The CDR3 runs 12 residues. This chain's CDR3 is CASSDISYEQYF. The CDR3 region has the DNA TGTGCCAGCAGCGATATCTCCTACGAGCAGTACTTC.

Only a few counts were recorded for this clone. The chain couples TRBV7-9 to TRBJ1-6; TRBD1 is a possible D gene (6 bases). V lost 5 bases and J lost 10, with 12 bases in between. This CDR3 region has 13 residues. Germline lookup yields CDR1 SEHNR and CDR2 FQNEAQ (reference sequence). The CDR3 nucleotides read TGTGCCAGCAGCACAAACAGGGACTCACCCCTCCACTTT. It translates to CASSTNRDSPLHF.

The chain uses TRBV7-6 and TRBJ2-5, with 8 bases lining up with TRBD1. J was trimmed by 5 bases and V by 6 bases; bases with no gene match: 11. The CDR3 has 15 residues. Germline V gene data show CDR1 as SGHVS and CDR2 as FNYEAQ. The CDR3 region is CASRGQGFLGETQYF. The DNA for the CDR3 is TGTGCCAGCAGAGGACAGGGATTCCTCGGGGAGACCCAGTACTTC.

The CDR3 DNA reads TGTGCCAGCAGCTTCGGACCCGGCTTATATAGCAATCAGCCCCAGCATTTT. Its protein product is CASSFGPGLYSNQPQHF. The V gene is TRBV7-8, the J gene TRBJ1-5; no firm D call. The V end was cut by 3 bases, the J end by 0 bases, with 15 bases between. This CDR3 has 17 amino acids. The germline V gene has CDR1 SGHVS and CDR2 FQNEAQ.

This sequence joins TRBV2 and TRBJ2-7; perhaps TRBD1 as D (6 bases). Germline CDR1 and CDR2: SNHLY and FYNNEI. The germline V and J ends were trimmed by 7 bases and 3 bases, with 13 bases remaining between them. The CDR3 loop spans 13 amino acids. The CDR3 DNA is TGTGCCAGCAATCGGGACACCTTCTACGAGCAGTACTTC. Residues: CASNRDTFYEQYF. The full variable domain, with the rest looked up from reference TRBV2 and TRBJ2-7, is EPEVTQTPSHQVTQMGQEVILRCVPISNHLYFYWYRQILGQKVEFLVSFYNNEISEKSEIFDDQFSVERPDGSNFTLKIRSTKLEDSAMYFCASNRDTFYEQYFGPGTRLTVT.

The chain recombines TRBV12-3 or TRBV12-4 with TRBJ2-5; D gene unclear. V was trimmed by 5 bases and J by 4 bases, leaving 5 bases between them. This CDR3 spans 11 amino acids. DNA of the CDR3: TGTGCCAGCAGTCGACGAGAGACCCAGTACTTC. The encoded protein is CASSRRETQYF.

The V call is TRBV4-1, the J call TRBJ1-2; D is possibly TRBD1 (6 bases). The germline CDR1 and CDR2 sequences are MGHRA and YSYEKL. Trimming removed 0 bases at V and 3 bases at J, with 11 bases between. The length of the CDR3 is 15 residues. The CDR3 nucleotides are TGCGCCAGCAGCCAAGAAAAACAGGGCCACTATGGCTACACCTTC. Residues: CASSQEKQGHYGYTF.

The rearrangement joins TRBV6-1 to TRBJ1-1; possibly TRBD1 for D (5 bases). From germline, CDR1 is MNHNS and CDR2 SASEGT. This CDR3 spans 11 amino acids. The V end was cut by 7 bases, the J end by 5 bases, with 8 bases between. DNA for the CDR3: TGTGCCAGCAACAGGCAGACTGAAGCTTTCTTT. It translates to CASNRQTEAFF.

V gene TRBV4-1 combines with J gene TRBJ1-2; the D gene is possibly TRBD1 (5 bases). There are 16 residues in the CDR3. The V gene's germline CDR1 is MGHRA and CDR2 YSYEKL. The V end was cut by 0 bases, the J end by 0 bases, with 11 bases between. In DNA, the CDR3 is TGCGCCAGCAGCCAAGATAGCACAGGTTCTAACTATGGCTACACCTTC. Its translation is CASSQDSTGSNYGYTF.